This is a list of T cell receptor beta chains from one sample in a study of blood T cell repertoires in COVID-19. Here immunoSEQ multiplex PCR was the method, and the copy in TCRdb shows in-frame clones only, minus some. The sample includes about 220,000 clones, about 90% of them seen just once. Specimen: peripheral blood. All receptors derive from a man in his forties with active or convalescent COVID-19. Both conserved end residues are part of each CDR3. A D gene is named only where the DNA matches it firmly. The listing skips clone size in some rows; elsewhere it reads once, few, many or a size class.

abundance | d_gene | j_gene | v_gene | CDR3nt | CDR3aa
NA | NA | TRBJ1-4 | TRBV13 | TGTGCCAGCAGCTTCAGGGTGGCAGGCGCAACTAATGAAAAACTGTTTTTT | CASSFRVAGATNEKLFF
NA | TRBD2 | TRBJ2-1 | TRBV10-3 | TGTGCCATCAGTGAGGGACTAGCGGGCCCCTTCGATGAGCAGTTCTTC | CAISEGLAGPFDEQFF
NA | TRBD2 | TRBJ2-4 | TRBV9 | TGTGCCAGCAGCGTTGGGTCGGGAGGGCTAGCCAAAAACATTCAGTACTTC | CASSVGSGGLAKNIQYF
once | NA | TRBJ2-1 | TRBV2 | TGTGCCAGCAGTGAATCCCTACAGCCTACACATGAGCAGTTCTTC | CASSESLQPTHEQFF
NA | NA | TRBJ1-1 | TRBV9 | TGTGCCAGCAGCGCAGGGAACACTGAAGCTTTCTTT | CASSAGNTEAFF
NA | NA | TRBJ1-2 | TRBV27 | TGTGCCAGCAGTTTAGCAGGCGGGCAGCCTTATGGCTACACCTTC | CASSLAGGQPYGYTF
NA | NA | TRBJ1-1 | TRBV4-1 | TGCGCCAGCAGCCACGACAGGCAGAACACTGAAGCTTTCTTT | CASSHDRQNTEAFF
NA | NA | TRBJ2-7 | TRBV18 | TGTGCCAGCTCACCAGGAGTGGTTAACGAGCAGTACTTC | CASSPGVVNEQYF
NA | TRBD2 | TRBJ2-1 | TRBV18 | TGTGCCAGCTCACCAAACCTAGCGGGGGTTTTGTATGAGCAGTTCTTC | CASSPNLAGVLYEQFF
NA | TRBD1 | TRBJ1-3 | TRBV25-1 | TGTGCCAGCAGTGCCGATGACAGGGAACCGCGGGACACCATATATTTT | CASSADDREPRDTIYF
NA | TRBD1 | TRBJ1-1 | TRBV2 | TGTGCCAGTACGGGACAGCGAAACACTGAAGCTTTCTTT | CASTGQRNTEAFF
NA | TRBD1 | TRBJ2-5 | TRBV2 | TGTGCCAGCAGGGACAGGGGAAAGACCCAGTACTTC | CASRDRGKTQYF
NA | TRBD1 | TRBJ1-1 | TRBV2 | TGTGCCAGCAGGGGGGACAGCCGAGGAACTGAAGCTTTCTTT | CASRGDSRGTEAFF
NA | NA | TRBJ2-1 | TRBV11-2 | TGTGCCAGCAGCCCCACGGGACTTCGTCACTACAATGAGCAGTTCTTC | CASSPTGLRHYNEQFF
NA | NA | TRBJ1-6 | TRBV5-6 | TGTGCCAGCAGCAGGGAGGCTGGATCACCCCTCCACTTT | CASSREAGSPLHF
NA | NA | TRBJ2-7 | TRBV5-1 | TGCGCCAGCAGCTTGGAGGCGGGTCTTTACTACGAGCAGTACTTC | CASSLEAGLYYEQYF
NA | NA | TRBJ2-7 | TRBV3-1/TRBV3-2 | TGTGCCAGCAGCCAGGCATTCTCCTACGAGCAGTACTTC | CASSQAFSYEQYF
NA | NA | TRBJ2-7 | TRBV10-1 | TGCGCCAGCAGTCAGGGCTCAGGCGAGCAGTACTTC | CASSQGSGEQYF
NA | TRBD1 | TRBJ1-2 | TRBV7-9 | TGTGCCAGCAGCTTAGACCGGGACAGGGCCCGGCGTGGCTACACCTTC | CASSLDRDRARRGYTF
NA | TRBD2 | TRBJ2-5 | TRBV9 | TGTGCCAGCAGCGTAGGGCGGGAGGGAGAGACCCAGTACTTC | CASSVGREGETQYF
NA | NA | TRBJ1-6 | TRBV2 | TGTGCCAGCAGCTACCAAAGTTCAAGTAGTTCACCCCTCCACTTT | CASSYQSSSSSPLHF
NA | NA | TRBJ1-5 | TRBV19 | TGTGCCAGTAGTGACCCCTGGCAGGGAATGAGCAATCAGCCCCAGCATTTT | CASSDPWQGMSNQPQHF
NA | NA | TRBJ2-5 | TRBV5-1 | TGCGCCAGCAGCCCCAACAGACCCGAAGAGACCCAGTACTTC | CASSPNRPEETQYF
NA | NA | TRBJ1-1 | TRBV7-9 | TGTGCCAGCAGCGCTACAACGGGAGGTACTGAAGCTTTCTTT | CASSATTGGTEAFF
few | TRBD1 | TRBJ1-2 | TRBV5-1 | TGCGCCAGCAGCTCGACAGGGGAGAGGGGCTACACCTTC | CASSSTGERGYTF
NA | NA | TRBJ1-6 | TRBV7-9 | TGTGCCAGCAGCTTTGGGAAAGGGGGTAATTCACCCCTCCACTTT | CASSFGKGGNSPLHF
NA | NA | TRBJ1-2 | TRBV28 | TGTGCCAGCAGTTTGCAGGATGGCTACACCTTC | CASSLQDGYTF
NA | NA | TRBJ1-2 | TRBV30 | TGTGCCTGGAGTCTCCAGTCGGGTGGCTACACCTTC | CAWSLQSGGYTF
NA | TRBD1 | TRBJ2-7 | TRBV28 | TGTGCCAGCAGGCCCACAGGGGTGGCGTACGAGCAGTACTTC | CASRPTGVAYEQYF